Listed here is a single TCR beta chain. The sample comes from a study of tumor-infiltrating lymphocytes in oesophageal squamous cell carcinoma. TCRdb processed the PCR reads anew with MiXCR; each CDR3 protein has one entry. The data show 15,000 to 19,000 distinct CDR3 sequences, around half seen once. The material sequenced was esophageal tumor tissue. The clonotype comes from a female donor with esophageal squamous cell carcinoma.

The CDR3 bases are TGTGCCAGCAGCTCAAATTCTGGTGGGGGACAAGAGACCCAGTACTTC. This sequence encodes CASSSNSGGGQETQYF. The V call is TRBV11-2, the J call TRBJ2-3; the D call may be TRBD1 or TRBD2 (5 bases each). Near its end, the DNA agrees better with TRBJ2-5, so the J call may be wrong. Germline CDR1 and CDR2: SGHAT and FQNNGV. The CDR3 is 16 amino acids.